These 9 T cell receptor beta chains originate from one sample sequenced in a study of CD8 T cells in ankylosing spondylitis. Study conclusions and caveats: Seemingly distinctive of ankylosing spondylitis blood was a TCR beta motif formed by eight highly homologous variants.

TCRdb reprocessed the 5' RACE reads via MiXCR and lists one record per CDR3 protein. The repertoire consists of just under 550,000 distinct CDR3 sequences, with approximately 12% occurring once and the leading ten covering under 7.5%. Antigens for these TCRs are unknown. The specimen was blood, either unsorted or a sorted T cell fraction (not recorded which). The receptors were sampled from a male donor with ankylosing spondylitis.

This clonotype has more than one count but fewer than ten. This rearrangement joins TRBV24-1 to TRBJ2-3; 8 bases align to TRBD2. CDR1 is KGHDR and CDR2 is SFDVKD in the germline V gene. V lost 6 bases, J lost 3 bases, and 7 bases stayed unmatched. The CDR3 is 15 amino acids. In DNA, the CDR3 is TGTGCCACCAGTCCCGGGAGGGCCGTTACAGATACGCAGTATTTT. Encoded protein: CATSPGRAVTDTQYF.

The chain combines TRBV11-2 with TRBJ2-3, with D unclear. Germline CDR1 and CDR2: SGHAT and FQNNGV. The ends were cut back, 2 bases at V and 1 base at J, with 4 bases in the middle. The CDR3 length is 13 residues. CDR3 coding DNA: TGTGCCAGCAGCTTACAGCGCACAGATACGCAGTATTTT. Translating it yields CASSLQRTDTQYF.

This clonotype was seen many times. V is TRBV29-1 and J is TRBJ2-1; D might be TRBD2 (6 bases). With 7 bases removed from V and 0 bases from J, the gap between germline ends came to 10 bases. In germline, CDR1 is SQVTM, CDR2 ANQGSEA. The CDR3 covers 13 residues. CDR3 sequence: CSGRESSYNEQFF. The DNA of the CDR3 is TGCAGCGGGAGGGAAAGCTCCTACAATGAGCAGTTCTTC.

This clonotype was recorded many times. V and J are TRBV20-1 and TRBJ2-5; TRBD2 matches at 10 bases. This CDR3 is 15 amino acids long. Germline CDR1 DFQATT, CDR2 SNEGSKA (reference sequence). Here the CDR3 reads CRAVGPEREGKTQYF. Written as DNA, the CDR3 is TGCAGGGCAGTGGGGCCCGAGCGGGAGGGAAAGACCCAGTACTTC.

At least ten counts were recorded for this clonotype. The chain carries TRBV5-1 and TRBJ2-1, with 7 bases lining up with TRBD1. The CDR3 spans 17 residues. Germline-derived CDR1 and CDR2 are SGHRS and YFSETQ. After removal of 0 bases from V and 4 bases from J, the junction contained 10 bases not matched to a gene. The CDR3 region is CASSLATGRTLYNEQFF. The CDR3 DNA is TGCGCCAGCAGCTTGGCGACAGGGAGAACTCTTTACAATGAGCAGTTCTTC.

This clonotype came up many times. The chain has TRBV29-1 and TRBJ2-1, with 12 bases matching TRBD2. The V segment lost 5 bases and the J segment 8 bases; nucleotides outside the gene matches: 4. Germline V lookup: CDR1 SQVTM, CDR2 ANQGSEA. The CDR3 totals 13 residues. CDR3 sequence: CSVRPSGRDEQFF. The CDR3 DNA reads as TGCAGCGTTCGGCCTAGCGGGAGGGATGAGCAGTTCTTC.

The J gene is TRBJ2-2, the V gene TRBV29-1; the match to TRBD1 covers 9 bases. The germline V gene has CDR1 SQVTM and CDR2 ANQGSEA. This CDR3 region has 15 residues. With V trimmed by 0 bases and J by 8 bases, 7 bases remained unmatched. DNA of the CDR3: TGCAGCGTTGAAGATCCGGGACAGGGACGAGGGGAGCTGTTTTTT. Its translation: CSVEDPGQGRGELFF.

The V and J genes are TRBV5-1 and TRBJ1-6; D possibly corresponds to TRBD1 (5 bases). Between the trimmed V and J ends, which lost 4 bases and 11 bases, there was a span of 13 bases. CDR3 length: 13 amino acids. Germline V lookup: CDR1 SGHRS, CDR2 YFSETQ. This CDR3 reads CASSLGTEPPLHF. The CDR3 DNA reads TGCGCCAGCAGCCTGGGGACTGAGCCACCCCTCCACTTT.

This clonotype was observed a handful of times. The gene calls are TRBV20-1 and TRBJ2-7; weak D call: TRBD2 (7 bases). CDR3 length equals 12 residues. CDR1 and CDR2 (germline): DFQATT, SNEGSKA (reference sequence). V was cut by 3 bases and J by 6 bases, with 12 bases left in between. In nucleotides, the CDR3 is TGCAGTGCTAGTGGGGGGGGCGCCGAGCAGTACGTC. This gives the protein CSASGGGAEQYV.